These T cell receptor beta chains were read from a single sample in a study of pediatric ulcerative colitis. TCRdb's copy holds only in-frame clones and misses some; the assay was immunoSEQ multiplex PCR. The sample holds about 64,000 clones, 85% to 90% seen once. Sequencing was performed on blood. The receptor set was obtained from a boy aged 5-17 years with severe ulcerative colitis. The CDR3 runs from the conserved cysteine through the conserved F or W. D genes are given only for firm matches. Clone size is shown for a subset of rows, as once, few, many or a class of expanded clone.

j_gene,v_gene,d_gene,abundance,CDR3nt,CDR3aa
TRBJ2-5,TRBV2,NA,NA,TGTGCCAACCTAGCACGGGGGACCCAGTACTTC,CANLARGTQYF
TRBJ2-7,TRBV29-1,NA,NA,TGCAGCGCGCGCCGGGGCTCCTACGAGCAGTACTTC,CSARRGSYEQYF
TRBJ2-1,TRBV6-5,TRBD1,NA,TGTGCCAGCACCCCTACGGACAGGGCGAACAATGAGCAGTTCTTC,CASTPTDRANNEQFF
TRBJ2-2,TRBV6-6,NA,NA,TGTGCCAGCAGTCCTCCGGGACTTAACACCGGGGAGCTGTTTTTT,CASSPPGLNTGELFF
TRBJ1-2,TRBV7-2,TRBD1,NA,TGTGCCAGCAGCTTAGCGCCAGGGGGTCCCTATGGCTACACCTTC,CASSLAPGGPYGYTF
TRBJ2-1,TRBV6-1,NA,NA,TGTGCCAGCGGGGAAAGCTCCTACAATGAGCAGTTCTTC,CASGESSYNEQFF
TRBJ2-2,TRBV9,TRBD2,NA,TGTGCCAGCAGCTTGTCCGGGACTAGCGGTAACACCGGGGAGCTGTTTTTT,CASSLSGTSGNTGELFF
TRBJ1-2,TRBV29-1,NA,once,TGCAGCGTTGCGGCGACTCCTAACTATGGCTACACCTTC,CSVAATPNYGYTF
TRBJ2-7,TRBV13,NA,NA,TGTGCCAGCAGCCCGAGGAAGGACGAGCAGTACTTC,CASSPRKDEQYF
TRBJ2-3,TRBV7-9,TRBD2,NA,TGTGCCAGCAGCCCACTACTAGCGGGAGGGGAGGATACGCAGTATTTT,CASSPLLAGGEDTQYF
TRBJ1-2,TRBV30,NA,few,TGTGCCTGGAACCGAGGGCATGGCTACACCTTC,CAWNRGHGYTF
TRBJ2-1,TRBV11-2,NA,once,TGTGCCAGCAGAACCTGGTCTGAGCAGTTCTTC,CASRTWSEQFF
TRBJ1-1,TRBV30,NA,NA,TGTGCCTGGAGTTGGGGGGGCGGCACTGAAGCTTTCTTT,CAWSWGGGTEAFF
TRBJ1-3,TRBV9,TRBD1,once,TGTGCCAGCAGCGTAAACCCTCTAGACAGGGGAGGGTCTGGAAACACCATATATTTT,CASSVNPLDRGGSGNTIYF
TRBJ2-1,TRBV5-1,NA,NA,TGCGCCAGCAGCTACACAGGGAATGAGCAGTTCTTC,CASSYTGNEQFF
TRBJ1-2,TRBV6-6,NA,NA,TGTGCCAGCAGTTCCCCGAGGAACTATGGCTACACCTTC,CASSSPRNYGYTF
TRBJ2-7,TRBV6-5,NA,NA,TGTGCCAGCAGTTACTCCGCACAGGGTTTCTACGAGCAGTACTTC,CASSYSAQGFYEQYF
TRBJ2-1,TRBV10-3,TRBD2,NA,TGTGCCATCAGTGAGTCGATGGCGGGAGACTACAATGAGCAGTTCTTC,CAISESMAGDYNEQFF
TRBJ2-7,TRBV11-3,TRBD2,NA,TGTGCCAGCAGCTCGAGGGATTGGACTAGCTCCAGCTCCTACGAGCAGTACTTC,CASSSRDWTSSSSYEQYF
TRBJ2-3,TRBV25-1,TRBD1,NA,TGTGCCAGCAGTGGGGGGCAGGGGGTAAAAGATACGCAGTATTTT,CASSGGQGVKDTQYF
TRBJ2-1,TRBV6-1,TRBD2,NA,TGTGCCAGCAGCGGACTAGCGGGTGGGGATGAGCAGTTCTTC,CASSGLAGGDEQFF
TRBJ1-1,TRBV18,TRBD1,NA,TGTGCCAGCTCCTCCCGGACAGGGTATACCACTGAAGCTTTCTTT,CASSSRTGYTTEAFF
TRBJ2-7,TRBV29-1,NA,NA,TGCAGCGTTGGGACAGTAAATTCCTACGAGCAGTACTTC,CSVGTVNSYEQYF
TRBJ2-7,TRBV4-1,NA,NA,TGCGCCAGCAGCCAAGACAGGGGACCCTCCTACGAGCAGTACTTC,CASSQDRGPSYEQYF
TRBJ1-1,TRBV5-1,NA,NA,TGCGCCAGCAGCTTGGGGGGTGACACTGAAGCTTTCTTT,CASSLGGDTEAFF
TRBJ1-1,TRBV19,NA,few,TGTGCCAGTAGTATGGGATTTGAGGCTGAAGCTTTCTTT,CASSMGFEAEAFF
TRBJ2-1,TRBV7-3,TRBD2,NA,TGTGCCAGCAGCCGCAATAGCGGGAGCCGAAGCTCCTACAATGAGCAGTTCTTC,CASSRNSGSRSSYNEQFF
TRBJ2-3,TRBV2,TRBD2,once,TGTGCCAGCAGCGGGACTAGTATGTTTGTATCGCAGTATTTT,CASSGTSMFVSQYF
TRBJ2-3,TRBV6-6,NA,NA,TGTGCCAGCAGTTATTCTCGGGCAGATACGCAGTATTTT,CASSYSRADTQYF
TRBJ1-1,TRBV6-1,NA,NA,TGTGCCAGCAGTGAGACCCAGTTTGGCACTGAAGCTTTCTTT,CASSETQFGTEAFF
TRBJ2-7,TRBV10-1,NA,few,TGCGCCAGCAGTAATACTAGGGTCTCCTACGAGCAGTACTTC,CASSNTRVSYEQYF
TRBJ2-1,TRBV2,TRBD2,NA,TGTGCCAGCAGGGCGACTAGCGGGAACTACAATGAGCAGTTCTTC,CASRATSGNYNEQFF
TRBJ1-1,TRBV2,NA,NA,TGTGCCAGCAGCACAGACAGGATGAACACTGAAGCTTTCTTT,CASSTDRMNTEAFF
TRBJ2-7,TRBV14,TRBD2,NA,TGTGCCAGCAGCCGTGAGCGGGGACCCTACGAGCAGTACTTC,CASSRERGPYEQYF
TRBJ1-2,TRBV7-9,TRBD1,NA,TGTGCCAGCAGCTTAGGGGGGACAGAAGGCTACACCTTC,CASSLGGTEGYTF
TRBJ2-7,TRBV5-1,TRBD2,NA,TGCGCCAGCAGCCGAACAACGATAGCGGGAGGGCCGAGCTCCTACGAGCAGTACTTC,CASSRTTIAGGPSSYEQYF
TRBJ1-2,TRBV5-6,TRBD1,NA,TGTGCCAGCAGCTTGGCTCCCCAACAGGGGTCGGGTTCGGGCTACACCTTC,CASSLAPQQGSGSGYTF
TRBJ2-3,TRBV7-9,TRBD1,NA,TGTGCCAGCAGCCCGCTTGGGGACAGGGAGCAGTATTTT,CASSPLGDREQYF
TRBJ2-1,TRBV27,TRBD2,NA,TGTGCCAGCAGTTTAGGGAGGAGCGGGAAGTTTGCCTCCTACAATGAGCAGTTCTTC,CASSLGRSGKFASYNEQFF
TRBJ1-1,TRBV6-6,NA,NA,TGTGCCAGCAGCTACGGGGGGGCGGGTGCTTTCTTT,CASSYGGAGAFF
TRBJ1-6,TRBV7-6,NA,NA,TGTGCCAGCAGCTTAACGGTTACCTCTTCACCCCTCCACTTT,CASSLTVTSSPLHF
TRBJ2-3,TRBV10-3,NA,NA,TGTGCCATCAGTGTATCCCAGACAAGCACAGATACGCAGTATTTT,CAISVSQTSTDTQYF
TRBJ2-7,TRBV6-5,NA,NA,TGTGCCAGCAGTTACTCCCGGCTGGTCTCCTACGAGCAGTACTTC,CASSYSRLVSYEQYF